This entry lists 7 T cell receptor beta chains sequenced from one sample in a study of cytomegalovirus exposure and HLA in healthy donors. Amplification used 60 Vbeta primers and 13 Jbeta primers. The method was immunoSEQ multiplex PCR; TCRdb's version includes in-frame clones alone and lacks a portion of them. The data contain some 81,000 clones, more than 65% of them singletons. The sample comprised PBMCs. All receptors come from a woman aged 40-49 years in good health and CMV-seropositive.

This chain joins TRBV2 and TRBJ1-6; perhaps TRBD1 as D (5 bases). From germline, CDR1 is SNHLY and CDR2 FYNNEI. The CDR3 loop spans 16 amino acids. The V gene lost 7 bases and the J gene lost 0 bases, with 13 bases spanning the gap. This CDR3 is CASTGGGSSYNSPLHF. DNA for the CDR3: TGTGCCAGCACCGGGGGGGGGAGCTCCTATAATTCACCCCTCCACTTT.

The V and J genes are TRBV27 and TRBJ2-3; TRBD1 matches at 10 bases. This CDR3 contains 16 residues. Germline lookup yields CDR1 MNHEY and CDR2 SMNVEV (reference sequence). J lost 2 bases, V lost 6 bases, and 8 bases had no gene match. The CDR3 spells CASRLGDRGFTDTQYF. The CDR3 nucleotides read TGTGCCAGCAGGCTAGGGGACAGGGGATTCACAGATACGCAGTATTTT.

J is TRBJ2-1 and V is TRBV9; tentative D call: TRBD1 (6 bases). V was pared by 6 bases and J by 8 bases, with 18 bases between. The CDR3 has 14 amino acids. Germline values: CDR1 SGDLS, CDR2 YYNGEE. The CDR3 sequence: CASTRQQGIDEQFF. The CDR3 region has the DNA TGTGCCAGCACCAGACAACAGGGAATCGATGAGCAGTTCTTC.

This clone appeared a few times. V and J are TRBV5-4 and TRBJ1-1, with 8 nucleotides matching TRBD1. V dropped 3 bases and J dropped 5; count of bases not matched to a gene: 12. Germline CDR1 reads SGHNT; CDR2 reads YYREEE (reference sequence). The CDR3 extends over 16 amino acids. The CDR3 is CASSSVPDRGRTEAFF. The CDR3 DNA sequence: TGTGCCAGCAGCTCGGTCCCTGACAGGGGTAGGACTGAAGCTTTCTTT.

V is TRBV11-2 and J is TRBJ1-2; the D gene is possibly TRBD1 (5 bases). Looked up from germline, CDR1 is SGHAT and CDR2 is FQNNGV. V lost 3 bases to trimming and J lost 8 bases, with 10 bases between them. The CDR3 length is 12 residues. The CDR3 DNA reads TGTGCCAGCAGCTTGGGGGGGACGGGCTACACCTTC. As protein: CASSLGGTGYTF.

The CDR3 DNA follows: TGTGCCAGCAGTTACGGTCAGAACCGCCGCTTCTTC. Translation: CASSYGQNRRFF. This chain joins TRBV6-6 and TRBJ2-1; no clear D. The CDR3 is made up of 12 amino acids. V was trimmed by 2 bases and J by 16 bases, leaving 15 bases between them. CDR1 and CDR2 (germline): MNHNY, SVGAGI (reference sequence).

The CDR3: CASSPRDRVASYEQYF. The CDR3 DNA reads as TGTGCCAGCAGCCCCCGGGACAGAGTAGCGAGCTACGAGCAGTACTTC. The genes are TRBV4-2 and TRBJ2-7; TRBD1 aligns across 7 bases. V shed 4 bases, J shed 3 bases, and the junction held 12 bases outside the gene matches. This CDR3 comprises 16 residues. Germline values: CDR1 LGHNA, CDR2 YNFKEQ.